A single T cell receptor (beta chain) is shown here with its context. The antigen remains undetermined. Clones were sequenced by immunoSEQ multiplex PCR, and TCRdb holds only the in-frame ones, with some missing. Here the sample spans under 70,000 clones, over 80% being singletons. The data stem from a study of T cell responses to AZD1222 COVID-19 vaccine. The study's findings and limits: Donors skewed white British and female; clonal diversity was possibly underestimated. In all cases, repertoires were sampled only after the peak T cell response.

The specimen comprised peripheral blood, sampled on day 0 of AZD1222 vaccination. This clonotype was sampled from an adult in good health.

The DNA for the CDR3 is TGTGCCAGCACCCCCGACGACATCAATCTCTATGGCTACACCTTC. It encodes CASTPDDINLYGYTF. The chain combines TRBV7-8 with TRBJ1-2; D gene unclear. V lost 7 bases and J lost 4, with 19 bases in between. Per the germline V gene, CDR1 is SGHVS and CDR2 is FQNEAQ. The length of the CDR3 is 15 residues.